The rows below give T cell receptor beta chains drawn from one sample of a study of cytomegalovirus exposure and HLA in healthy donors. Some clones are missing from TCRdb's copy, which holds only in-frame ones; the method was immunoSEQ multiplex PCR. The sample table includes approximately 110,000 clones. Sequenced input: PBMCs. The receptors were gathered from a man aged 35 to 55 in good health and CMV-seropositive. The CDR3 runs from the conserved cysteine through the conserved F or W. Each record gives: J gene, CDR3 length, D gene, V gene, CDR3 protein, CDR3 DNA. A D gene is named only where the DNA matches it firmly.

J: TRBJ2-5
length: 14
D: NA
V: TRBV5-1
CDR3: CASSLEQGRETQYF
DNA: TGCGCCAGCAGCTTGGAACAGGGACGCGAGACCCAGTACTTC

J: TRBJ2-3
length: 15
D: NA
V: TRBV10-3
CDR3: CAIGRHPTPTDTQYF
DNA: TGTGCCATCGGAAGACATCCAACGCCCACAGATACGCAGTATTTT

J: TRBJ1-1
length: 15
D: TRBD1
V: TRBV7-8
CDR3: CASSLTQGALTEAFF
DNA: TGTGCCAGCAGCTTAACCCAGGGGGCGCTCACTGAAGCTTTCTTT

J: TRBJ1-1
length: 16
D: NA
V: TRBV12-5
CDR3: CASGLGQGGPNTEAFF
DNA: TGTGCTAGTGGTTTGGGGCAGGGCGGCCCGAACACTGAAGCTTTCTTT

J: TRBJ1-5
length: 15
D: NA
V: TRBV28
CDR3: CASRYRDAPNQPQHF
DNA: TGTGCCAGCAGGTACAGGGACGCCCCAAATCAGCCCCAGCATTTT

J: TRBJ2-5
length: 17
D: TRBD1
V: TRBV2
CDR3: CASSEHRGGQGGGTQYF
DNA: TGTGCCAGCAGTGAGCACAGGGGGGGACAGGGCGGGGGAACCCAGTACTTC

J: TRBJ2-7
length: 15
D: NA
V: TRBV5-8
CDR3: CASSLGYSSSYEQYF
DNA: TGTGCCAGCAGCTTGGGGTATTCGAGCTCCTACGAGCAGTACTTC

J: TRBJ2-5
length: 14
D: NA
V: TRBV19
CDR3: CASIPRWNQETQYF
DNA: TGTGCCAGTATCCCCAGGTGGAACCAAGAGACCCAGTACTTC

J: TRBJ1-3
length: 15
D: TRBD1
V: TRBV7-3
CDR3: CASSTGQGAYNTIYF
DNA: TGTGCCAGCAGCACTGGACAGGGGGCATACAACACCATATATTTT

J: TRBJ1-2
length: 13
D: TRBD1
V: TRBV7-8
CDR3: CASSHRDRGGYTF
DNA: TGTGCCAGCAGCCACCGGGACAGGGGAGGCTACACCTTC

J: TRBJ2-7
length: 15
D: NA
V: TRBV7-8
CDR3: CASSLGTRTTYEQYF
DNA: TGTGCCAGCAGCTTAGGGACACGTACAACCTACGAGCAGTACTTC

J: TRBJ2-5
length: 14
D: TRBD1
V: TRBV7-2
CDR3: CASSSQGVEETQYF
DNA: TGTGCCAGCAGCTCGCAGGGGGTGGAGGAGACCCAGTACTTC

J: TRBJ2-1
length: 14
D: TRBD2
V: TRBV5-1
CDR3: CASSWGGMGNEQFF
DNA: TGCGCCAGCAGCTGGGGGGGTATGGGAAATGAGCAGTTCTTC

J: TRBJ1-2
length: 13
D: TRBD1
V: TRBV30
CDR3: CAWGGTGVYGYTF
DNA: TGTGCCTGGGGGGGGACAGGGGTTTATGGCTACACCTTC

J: TRBJ1-1
length: 17
D: NA
V: TRBV14
CDR3: CASSQEDPGHLNTEAFF
DNA: TGTGCCAGCAGCCAAGAGGATCCCGGACACTTGAACACTGAAGCTTTCTTT

J: TRBJ2-5
length: 15
D: TRBD2
V: TRBV9
CDR3: CASSVGEGTQETQYF
DNA: TGTGCCAGCAGCGTAGGGGAGGGGACCCAAGAGACCCAGTACTTC

J: TRBJ1-6
length: 14
D: TRBD1
V: TRBV5-1
CDR3: CASREGQGHSPLHF
DNA: TGCGCCAGCAGAGAGGGACAGGGCCATTCACCCCTCCACTTT

J: TRBJ2-7
length: 13
D: NA
V: TRBV13
CDR3: CASSSTGTYEQYF
DNA: TGTGCCAGCAGCTCTACGGGAACTTACGAGCAGTACTTC

J: TRBJ2-3
length: 13
D: NA
V: TRBV19
CDR3: CASSQGRTDTQYF
DNA: TGTGCCAGTTCTCAGGGGCGGACAGATACGCAGTATTTT

J: TRBJ2-2
length: 17
D: TRBD2
V: TRBV7-6
CDR3: CASSPRTSGSITGELFF
DNA: TGTGCCAGCAGCCCCCGGACTAGCGGGAGTATCACCGGGGAGCTGTTTTTT

J: TRBJ2-5
length: 14
D: NA
V: TRBV27
CDR3: CASSFLPGRETQYF
DNA: TGTGCCAGCAGTTTTCTACCAGGGAGGGAGACCCAGTACTTC

J: TRBJ1-4
length: 16
D: TRBD1
V: TRBV28
CDR3: CASSNTLDRVDEKLFF
DNA: TGTGCCAGCAGTAATACCTTGGACAGGGTTGACGAAAAACTGTTTTTT

J: TRBJ1-5
length: 15
D: NA
V: TRBV2
CDR3: CASSERTVGSQPQHF
DNA: TGTGCCAGCAGTGAAAGGACAGTAGGTTCTCAGCCCCAGCATTTT

J: TRBJ1-2
length: 13
D: NA
V: TRBV6-5
CDR3: CASSYRERGGYTF
DNA: TGTGCCAGCAGTTACAGGGAAAGGGGTGGCTACACCTTC

J: TRBJ2-7
length: 15
D: TRBD2
V: TRBV7-8
CDR3: CASNEAGTTYYEQYF
DNA: TGTGCCAGCAACGAAGCGGGGACTACTTACTACGAGCAGTACTTC

J: TRBJ2-7
length: 11
D: NA
V: TRBV28
CDR3: CASSFRDEQYF
DNA: TGTGCCAGCAGTTTCAGGGACGAGCAGTACTTC

J: TRBJ2-1
length: 12
D: NA
V: TRBV27
CDR3: CASSDSSNEQFF
DNA: TGTGCCAGCAGTGATTCCAGCAATGAGCAGTTCTTC

J: TRBJ2-7
length: 14
D: NA
V: TRBV6-6
CDR3: CASSYSIIGHEQYF
DNA: TGTGCCAGCAGTTACTCGATTATTGGCCACGAGCAGTACTTC

J: TRBJ1-1
length: 11
D: NA
V: TRBV5-6
CDR3: CASSRRAEAFF
DNA: TGTGCCAGCAGTAGGAGGGCTGAAGCTTTCTTT

J: TRBJ2-3
length: 14
D: TRBD1
V: TRBV29-1
CDR3: CSGGGTGITDTQYF
DNA: TGCAGCGGGGGTGGGACAGGGATCACAGATACGCAGTATTTT

J: TRBJ2-7
length: 15
D: NA
V: TRBV18
CDR3: CASSPPSRAEIEQYF
DNA: TGTGCCAGCTCACCACCGAGCAGGGCCGAAATTGAGCAGTACTTC

J: TRBJ2-3
length: 16
D: NA
V: TRBV5-1
CDR3: CASSLGRQTTTDTQYF
DNA: TGCGCCAGCAGCTTGGGCAGGCAAACCACCACAGATACGCAGTATTTT

J: TRBJ1-2
length: 13
D: NA
V: TRBV28
CDR3: CASTLPGRDGYTF
DNA: TGTGCCAGCACCCTCCCCGGGAGAGATGGCTACACCTTC

J: TRBJ2-3
length: 16
D: TRBD2
V: TRBV7-3
CDR3: CASSPPGLAGVGTQYF
DNA: TGTGCCAGCAGCCCACCGGGACTAGCGGGAGTGGGTACGCAGTATTTT

J: TRBJ2-1
length: 15
D: TRBD2
V: TRBV11-3
CDR3: CASSFGLAGWNEQFF
DNA: TGTGCCAGCAGCTTCGGACTAGCGGGTTGGAATGAGCAGTTCTTC

J: TRBJ1-5
length: 13
D: NA
V: TRBV15
CDR3: CATSREDSQPQHF
DNA: TGTGCCACCAGCAGAGAAGATAGTCAGCCCCAGCATTTT

J: TRBJ1-1
length: 12
D: TRBD1
V: TRBV28
CDR3: CASRDSDRKAFF
DNA: TGTGCCAGCAGAGACTCGGACAGGAAGGCTTTCTTT

J: TRBJ2-3
length: 13
D: NA
V: TRBV5-4
CDR3: CASSLRYGDTQYF
DNA: TGTGCCAGCAGCTTGCGGTACGGAGATACGCAGTATTTT

J: TRBJ1-2
length: 15
D: NA
V: TRBV29-1
CDR3: CSVEKNRDTNYGYTF
DNA: TGCAGCGTTGAGAAAAACCGGGACACAAACTATGGCTACACCTTC

J: TRBJ1-1
length: 11
D: NA
V: TRBV2
CDR3: CASRAGTEAFF
DNA: TGTGCCAGCAGGGCCGGGACAGAAGCTTTCTTT

J: TRBJ1-1
length: 14
D: TRBD1
V: TRBV5-1
CDR3: CASSLGQGRTEAFF
DNA: TGCGCCAGCAGCCTCGGACAGGGAAGAACTGAAGCTTTCTTT

J: TRBJ2-7
length: 15
D: TRBD1
V: TRBV29-1
CDR3: CSVDGVGQQAYEQYF
DNA: TGCAGCGTTGATGGGGTGGGACAGCAAGCCTACGAGCAGTACTTC

J: TRBJ2-5
length: 12
D: NA
V: TRBV11-2
CDR3: CASSAHQETQYF
DNA: TGTGCCAGCAGCGCGCACCAAGAGACCCAGTACTTC

J: TRBJ1-5
length: 14
D: TRBD1
V: TRBV6-1
CDR3: CASKFRDSNQPQHF
DNA: TGTGCCAGCAAATTCCGGGACAGTAATCAGCCCCAGCATTTT

J: TRBJ2-5
length: 14
D: TRBD1
V: TRBV6-5
CDR3: CASSTYTGGETQYF
DNA: TGTGCCAGCAGTACCTATACAGGGGGGGAGACCCAGTACTTC

J: TRBJ2-7
length: 13
D: NA
V: TRBV6-1
CDR3: CASSTGHPYEQYF
DNA: TGTGCCAGCAGTACCGGACACCCTTACGAGCAGTACTTC

J: TRBJ1-5
length: 16
D: TRBD1
V: TRBV4-3
CDR3: CASSQTIQGWQQPQHF
DNA: TGCGCCAGCAGCCAGACAATACAGGGGTGGCAACAGCCCCAGCATTTT

J: TRBJ1-3
length: 13
D: NA
V: TRBV30
CDR3: CAWSVGVGNTIYF
DNA: TGTGCCTGGAGTGTAGGGGTAGGAAACACCATATATTTT

J: TRBJ2-7
length: 12
D: NA
V: TRBV18
CDR3: CASSPGGYEQYF
DNA: TGTGCCAGCTCACCGGGAGGCTACGAGCAGTACTTC

J: TRBJ2-3
length: 14
D: NA
V: TRBV2
CDR3: CASKSSANTDTQYF
DNA: TGTGCCAGCAAATCTAGCGCTAACACAGATACGCAGTATTTT

J: TRBJ1-5
length: 17
D: NA
V: TRBV15
CDR3: CATSRETSGSPWRPQHF
DNA: TGTGCCACCAGCAGAGAAACCTCCGGGTCCCCGTGGAGGCCCCAGCATTTT

J: TRBJ1-5
length: 14
D: TRBD1
V: TRBV19
CDR3: CASKHQGANQPQHF
DNA: TGTGCCAGCAAACATCAGGGGGCTAATCAGCCCCAGCATTTT

J: TRBJ2-3
length: 17
D: TRBD2
V: TRBV4-2
CDR3: CASSLALAGLERDTQYF
DNA: TGTGCCAGCAGCCTTGCCCTAGCGGGTCTTGAGAGAGATACGCAGTATTTT